This is a list of T cell receptor beta chains from one sample in a study of blood T cell repertoires in COVID-19. The method was immunoSEQ multiplex PCR; TCRdb's version includes in-frame clones alone and lacks a portion of them. The sample holds about 300,000 clones, over 75% seen once. Input material: peripheral blood. These receptor sequences come from a woman aged 25 to 39 with COVID-19, enrolled during active disease. CDR3s include the opening cysteine and the closing phenylalanine or tryptophan. A D gene is named only where the DNA matches it firmly. Rows may omit the clone size; those that give it use once, few, many or a size class.

>TRBJ2-7|.|13|TRBD1|TRBV30
CAWSPRTGGEQYF
TGTGCCTGGAGTCCGCGGACAGGGGGCGAGCAGTACTTC
>TRBJ1-1|.|11|.|TRBV29-1
CSVGHNTEAFF
TGCAGCGTTGGACATAACACTGAAGCTTTCTTT
>TRBJ2-2|.|15|TRBD2|TRBV25-1
CASRGLAGVTGELFF
TGTGCCAGCAGGGGACTAGCGGGAGTCACCGGGGAGCTGTTTTTT
>TRBJ2-1|.|16|TRBD2|TRBV11-3
CASSLELAGGVREQFF
TGTGCCAGCAGCTTAGAGCTAGCGGGAGGAGTGCGGGAGCAGTTCTTC
>TRBJ2-3|.|13|.|TRBV5-6
CASSLASTDTQYF
TGTGCCAGCAGCTTGGCCAGTACAGATACGCAGTATTTT
>TRBJ1-6|.|13|.|TRBV13
CASSSRGFSPLHF
TGTGCCAGCAGCTCAAGGGGGTTTTCACCCCTCCACTTT
>TRBJ1-3|.|16|.|TRBV25-1
CASSVDLASSGNTIYF
TGTGCCAGCAGTGTGGACTTAGCGAGCTCTGGAAACACCATATATTTT
>TRBJ1-1|.|14|.|TRBV7-9
CASSLGAGRAEAFF
TGTGCCAGCAGCTTAGGGGCGGGACGGGCTGAAGCTTTCTTT
>TRBJ2-7|.|17|TRBD2|TRBV11-2
CASSLRLAGEAGYEQYF
TGTGCCAGCAGCTTGAGACTAGCGGGAGAGGCAGGCTACGAGCAGTACTTC
>TRBJ1-1|.|12|.|TRBV6-5
CASSSSRGEAFF
TGTGCCAGCAGTTCCTCAAGGGGTGAAGCTTTCTTT
>TRBJ2-5|.|14|TRBD2|TRBV25-1
CASNLAGGKETQYF
TGTGCCAGCAACTTAGCGGGAGGAAAGGAGACCCAGTACTTC
>TRBJ2-1|.|15|TRBD2|TRBV5-1
CASTRETSVYNEQFF
TGCGCCAGCACCCGAGAGACTAGCGTCTACAATGAGCAGTTCTTC
>TRBJ1-1|.|16|.|TRBV11-2
CASSLVYGGGNTEAFF
TGTGCCAGCAGCTTAGTTTATGGGGGGGGGAACACTGAAGCTTTCTTT
>TRBJ1-5|.|14|.|TRBV4-2
CASSQDAANQPQHF
TGTGCCAGCAGCCAAGATGCGGCCAATCAGCCCCAGCATTTT
>TRBJ2-1|.|14|.|TRBV5-1
CASSLGQDYNEQFF
TGCGCCAGCAGCTTGGGGCAGGACTACAATGAGCAGTTCTTC
>TRBJ2-7|.|17|TRBD2|TRBV5-1
CASSSALVAGSSYEQYF
TGCGCCAGCAGCTCGGCGCTTGTAGCGGGAAGCTCCTACGAGCAGTACTTC
>TRBJ2-3|.|13|.|TRBV5-4
CASSARITDTQYF
TGTGCCAGCAGCGCCAGGATCACAGATACGCAGTATTTT
>TRBJ2-6|.|18|TRBD1|TRBV24-1
CATSDPGQGWSGANVLTF
TGTGCCACCAGTGACCCCGGACAGGGCTGGTCTGGGGCCAACGTCCTGACTTTC
>TRBJ1-3|.|14|TRBD1|TRBV30
CAWSSAGGGNTIYF
TGTGCCTGGAGTAGTGCAGGGGGTGGAAACACCATATATTTT
>TRBJ1-6|.|12|.|TRBV12-3/TRBV12-4
CASSYPVSPLHF
TGTGCCAGCAGTTACCCGGTCTCACCCCTCCACTTT
>TRBJ2-7|.|14|.|TRBV5-1
CASSLDADSYEQYF
TGCGCCAGCAGCTTAGACGCGGACTCCTACGAGCAGTACTTC
>TRBJ2-1|.|15|.|TRBV24-1
CATSDLGTGGVEQFF
TGTGCCACCAGTGATTTGGGGACCGGAGGGGTTGAGCAGTTCTTC
>TRBJ1-1|.|12|.|TRBV2
CASSAQGTEAFF
TGTGCCAGCAGCGCTCAGGGGACTGAAGCTTTCTTT
>TRBJ2-7|.|15|.|TRBV28
CASSLSPSTLYEQYF
TGTGCCAGCAGTTTATCTCCTAGCACATTATACGAGCAGTACTTC
>TRBJ2-3|.|13|TRBD2|TRBV20-1
CSASLAGTDTQYF
TGCAGTGCTAGTCTAGCGGGGACAGATACGCAGTATTTT
>TRBJ2-1|.|17|TRBD2|TRBV28
CASNPTSGRAVYNEQFF
TGTGCCAGCAACCCGACTAGCGGGAGGGCCGTGTACAATGAGCAGTTCTTC
>TRBJ2-1|once|15|.|TRBV27
CASSSTETSYNEQFF
TGTGCCAGCAGTTCCACCGAGACATCCTACAATGAGCAGTTCTTC
>TRBJ2-7|.|15|TRBD1|TRBV10-1
CASREGQGVSYEQYF
TGCGCCAGCAGAGAAGGACAGGGGGTCTCCTACGAGCAGTACTTC
>TRBJ1-5|.|13|.|TRBV6-2/TRBV6-3
CASSWAENQPQHF
TGTGCCAGCAGCTGGGCCGAGAATCAGCCCCAGCATTTT
>TRBJ2-5|.|15|TRBD2|TRBV7-9
CASSSTGTTKETQYF
TGTGCCAGCAGCTCTACCGGGACTACCAAAGAGACCCAGTACTTC
>TRBJ2-3|.|18|TRBD2|TRBV29-1
CSVGGAGGRARGTDTQYF
TGCAGCGTTGGTGGAGCAGGCGGGAGGGCTAGAGGGACAGATACGCAGTATTTT
>TRBJ2-7|.|14|TRBD1|TRBV10-1
CASSDPGQNYEQYF
TGCGCCAGCAGTGATCCGGGACAGAACTACGAGCAGTACTTC
>TRBJ2-2|few|17|.|TRBV15
CATSSPFAGPNTGELFF
TGTGCCACCAGCAGTCCATTTGCGGGGCCGAACACCGGGGAGCTGTTTTTT
>TRBJ2-3|.|16|TRBD1|TRBV7-6
CASSLSKGTGRGTQYF
TGTGCCAGCAGCTTAAGTAAAGGGACAGGGCGGGGTACGCAGTATTTT
>TRBJ1-2|.|15|.|TRBV11-2
CASSPTQQGSYGYTF
TGTGCCAGCAGCCCGACTCAACAGGGTTCCTATGGCTACACCTTC
>TRBJ2-6|.|16|.|TRBV5-1
CASSFSGSARANVLTF
TGCGCCAGCAGCTTCAGCGGGTCTGCTAGGGCCAACGTCCTGACTTTC
>TRBJ2-5|.|15|.|TRBV23-1
CASSHDPRDQETQYF
TGCGCCAGCAGTCATGATCCCAGGGACCAAGAGACCCAGTACTTC
>TRBJ2-1|.|14|TRBD2|TRBV9
CASSAGTRVNEQFF
TGTGCCAGCAGCGCCGGGACTAGGGTCAATGAGCAGTTCTTC
>TRBJ2-7|.|16|TRBD2|TRBV27
CASSSRTSGLSYEQYF
TGTGCCAGCAGTTCCCGGACTAGCGGGCTCTCCTACGAGCAGTACTTC
>TRBJ2-1|.|12|.|TRBV28
CASSSQRSEQFF
TGTGCCAGCAGTTCCCAGAGGAGCGAGCAGTTCTTC
>TRBJ2-7|.|13|TRBD1|TRBV27
CASGPGTGYEQYF
TGTGCCAGCGGGCCCGGGACAGGCTACGAGCAGTACTTC
>TRBJ2-2|.|14|TRBD1|TRBV7-9
CASSSRGQTGELFF
TGTGCCAGCAGCTCCAGGGGACAGACCGGGGAGCTGTTTTTT
>TRBJ2-7|once|14|.|TRBV6-5
CASSPGGAAYEQYF
TGTGCCAGCAGCCCCGGCGGGGCGGCCTACGAGCAGTACTTC
>TRBJ2-7|.|13|TRBD1|TRBV2
CASEGDSSYEQYF
TGTGCCAGTGAGGGGGACAGCTCCTACGAGCAGTACTTC